This T cell receptor beta chain originates from a study of T cells after yellow fever vaccination. General study points: Most clones from primary vaccination resurfaced after the booster (about 95% CD4, 88% CD8).

There are a few counts of this clonotype. Germline V gives CDR1 SGHDT, CDR2 YYEEEE. V gave up 3 bases and J gave up 6 bases, with 6 bases separating them. This CDR3 spans 12 amino acids. TCRdb re-called the 5' RACE reads through MiXCR, storing one row per CDR3 protein. The sample has about 96,000 distinct CDR3 sequences, 7.5% to 10% seen once. This TCR was sampled from a man between 18 and 29 years old who received the YFV17D yellow fever vaccine. The chain links TRBV5-6 to TRBJ2-2; tentative D call: TRBD1 (6 bases). The source material was CD8+ T cells not binding an NS4B(214-222) dextramer, sorted from PBMCs, sampled less than 16 days after the first yellow fever vaccination. The CDR3 DNA is TGTGCCAGCAGCTCAGGGGCCGGGGAGCTGTTTTTT. It specifies CASSSGAGELFF.